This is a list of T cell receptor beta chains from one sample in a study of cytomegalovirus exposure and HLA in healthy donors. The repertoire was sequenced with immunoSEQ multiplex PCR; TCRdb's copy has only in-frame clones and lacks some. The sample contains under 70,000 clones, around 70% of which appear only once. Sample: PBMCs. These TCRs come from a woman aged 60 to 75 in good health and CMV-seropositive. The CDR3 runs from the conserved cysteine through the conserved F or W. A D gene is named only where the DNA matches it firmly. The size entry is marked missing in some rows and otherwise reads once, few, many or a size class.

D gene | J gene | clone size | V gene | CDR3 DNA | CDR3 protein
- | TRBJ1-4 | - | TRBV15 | TGTGCCACCAGCAGAGAAGGGACTGTGATCTCTCGGGGTGAAAAACTGTTTTTT | CATSREGTVISRGEKLFF
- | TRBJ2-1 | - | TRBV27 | TGTGCCAGCAGTTTAAAGTGGGGGGGGCGCAATGAGCAGTTCTTC | CASSLKWGGRNEQFF
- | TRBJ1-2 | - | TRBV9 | TGTGCCAGCAGCGTCGATGAAGGGAGAGGCTACACCTTC | CASSVDEGRGYTF
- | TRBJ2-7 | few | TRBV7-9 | TGTTCCAGCAGCAAAGACAGACTCGAGCAGTACTTC | CSSSKDRLEQYF
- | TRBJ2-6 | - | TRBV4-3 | TGCGCCAGCAGCCAAGGACAGACTGGGGCCAACGTCCTGACTTTC | CASSQGQTGANVLTF
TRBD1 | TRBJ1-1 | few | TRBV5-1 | TGCGCCAGCAGCTTGACAGGGGGCCCAGGCACTGAAGCTTTCTTT | CASSLTGGPGTEAFF
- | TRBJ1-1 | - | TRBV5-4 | TGTGCCAGCAGCGAGACGGGGGACACTGAAGCTTTCTTT | CASSETGDTEAFF
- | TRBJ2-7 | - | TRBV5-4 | TGTGCCAGCAGCAACGGGGTCTTCTACGAGCAGTACTTC | CASSNGVFYEQYF
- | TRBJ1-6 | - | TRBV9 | TGTGCCAGCAGCCTTAATGCAGTGGCGGCCTCACCCCTCCACTTT | CASSLNAVAASPLHF
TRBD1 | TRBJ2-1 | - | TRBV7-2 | TGTGCCAGCAGCCCAGGACAGGGCGGGGTCAATGAGCAGTTCTTC | CASSPGQGGVNEQFF
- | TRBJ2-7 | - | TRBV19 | TGTGCCAGTAGTTCGGTAGCGGCCGAGTATGGGTACGAGCAGTACTTC | CASSSVAAEYGYEQYF
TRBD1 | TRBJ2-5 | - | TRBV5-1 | TGCGCCAGCAGCTTGTTCGGACAGGGGGCGGGAGAGACCCAGTACTTC | CASSLFGQGAGETQYF
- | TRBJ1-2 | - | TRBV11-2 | TGTGCCAGCAGCTTAGATCGGGTTGGGAACTATGGCTACACCTTC | CASSLDRVGNYGYTF
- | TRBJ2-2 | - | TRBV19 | TGTGCCAGTAGTTTTGACAGGAACACCGGGGAGCTGTTTTTT | CASSFDRNTGELFF
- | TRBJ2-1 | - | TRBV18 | TGTGCCAGCTCACCAGGAGACAATGAGCAGTTCTTC | CASSPGDNEQFF
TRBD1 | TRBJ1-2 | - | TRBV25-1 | TGTGCCAGCGGCGGGACAGAATATGGCTACACCTTC | CASGGTEYGYTF
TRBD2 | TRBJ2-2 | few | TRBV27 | TGTGCCAGCAGTCCGCAAATCATACTAGCGGGGTTCGCCGGGGAGCTGTTTTTT | CASSPQIILAGFAGELFF
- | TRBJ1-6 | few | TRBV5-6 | TGTGCCAGCAGCTTGTCGGGGGGGGATTCACCCCTCCACTTT | CASSLSGGDSPLHF
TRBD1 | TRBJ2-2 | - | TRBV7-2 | TGTGCCAGCAGCCCCGGGACAGGGAGGGAGCTGTTTTTT | CASSPGTGRELFF
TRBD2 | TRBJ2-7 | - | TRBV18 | TGTGCCAGCTCAACGATAGCGGGGGGCCTTCGGCAGGATAACTACGAGCAGTACTTC | CASSTIAGGLRQDNYEQYF
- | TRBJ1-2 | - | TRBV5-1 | TGCGCCAGCAGCTTGGTGCCAGGCTATGGCTACACCTTC | CASSLVPGYGYTF
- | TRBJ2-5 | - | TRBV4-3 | TGCGCCAGCAGCCAAGAAGGCAGGGCCGAAGAGACCCAGTACTTC | CASSQEGRAEETQYF